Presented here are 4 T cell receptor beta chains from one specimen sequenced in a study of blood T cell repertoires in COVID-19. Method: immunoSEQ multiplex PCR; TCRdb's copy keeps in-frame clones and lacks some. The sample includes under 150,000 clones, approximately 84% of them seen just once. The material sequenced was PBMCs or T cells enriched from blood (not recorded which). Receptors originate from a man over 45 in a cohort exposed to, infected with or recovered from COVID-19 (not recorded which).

As DNA, the CDR3 is TGCGCCAGCAGCCAGGGAGCGGGAGGTGGCGAGACCCAGTACTTC. This encodes CASSQGAGGGETQYF. The chain carries TRBV4-1 and TRBJ2-5, with TRBD2 identical over 9 bases. Germline values: CDR1 MGHRA, CDR2 YSYEKL. The CDR3 is 15 residues long. V was pared by 3 bases and J by 5 bases, with 7 bases of the junction left unmatched.

CDR3 sequence (DNA): TGTGCCAGCAGTTACGGGGAGGACACTGAAGCTTTCTTT. This encodes CASSYGEDTEAFF. The chain combines TRBV6-5 with TRBJ1-1; unclear D gene. Germline V gene lookup returns CDR1 MNHEY and CDR2 SVGAGI. The CDR3 is 13 residues long. Trimming stripped 2 bases from V and 3 bases from J, with 7 bases between.

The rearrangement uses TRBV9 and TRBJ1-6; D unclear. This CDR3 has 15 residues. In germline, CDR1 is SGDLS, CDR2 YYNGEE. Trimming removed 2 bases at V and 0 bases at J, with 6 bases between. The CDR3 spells CASSVASSYNSPLHF. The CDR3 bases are TGTGCCAGCAGCGTCGCGAGCTCCTATAATTCACCCCTCCACTTT.

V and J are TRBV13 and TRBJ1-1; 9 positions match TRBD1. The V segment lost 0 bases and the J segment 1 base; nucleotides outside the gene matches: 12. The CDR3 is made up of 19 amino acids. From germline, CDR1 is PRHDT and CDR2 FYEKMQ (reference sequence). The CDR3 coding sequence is TGTGCCAGCAGCTTAGGGCAGGGCCTTCGGGGACAGGGGAACACTGAAGCTTTCTTT. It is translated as CASSLGQGLRGQGNTEAFF.